A single sample is the source of the 29 T cell receptor beta chains below, sequenced in a study of blood T cell repertoires in COVID-19. TCRdb keeps only in-frame clones here, not all; method: immunoSEQ multiplex PCR. This sample has roughly 200,000 clones, with about nine tenths found just once. Sequencing used peripheral blood. Source of these receptors: a man aged 35 to 55 with acute or convalescent COVID-19.

In this sample, this clone turned up once. V gene TRBV3-1 (or the pseudogene TRBV3-2) combines with J gene TRBJ2-7; perhaps TRBD2 as D (6 bases). CDR3 length equals 16 residues. Trimming stripped 0 bases from V and 5 bases from J, with 17 bases between. Looked up from germline, CDR1 is LGHDT and CDR2 is YNNKEL (reference sequence). The CDR3 DNA reads TGTGCCAGCAGCCAAGATTCGGCGGGACCCTGGGACGAGCAGTACTTC. Its translation: CASSQDSAGPWDEQYF.

V gene TRBV7-3 combines with J gene TRBJ2-7; TRBD1 matches 9 bases. Germline trimming cut 5 bases from V and 3 bases from J; bases unmatched to any gene: 8. Germline assignment: CDR1 SGHTA and CDR2 FQGTGA. The CDR3 covers 15 residues. In DNA form, the CDR3 reads TGTGCCAGCAGCCCCGGGACAGGGTTCGTCTACGAGCAGTACTTC. This codes for CASSPGTGFVYEQYF.

This sequence joins TRBV6-5 and TRBJ1-2, with TRBD1 matching over 9 bases. Trimming took 4 bases from V and 6 from J; bases not matched to a gene: 9. Germline V gives CDR1 MNHEY, CDR2 SVGAGI. The CDR3 consists of 15 residues. CDR3 nucleotide sequence: TGTGCCAGCAGTTTCACCCGGACAGGGGAAAATGGCTACACCTTC. It translates to CASSFTRTGENGYTF.

The chain recombines TRBV5-6 with TRBJ1-1; possibly TRBD1 for D (6 bases). CDR1 SGHDT and CDR2 YYEEEE come from the germline V gene. The CDR3 loop spans 14 amino acids. V was clipped by 6 bases and J by 7 bases, with 19 bases between them. CDR3 sequence reads: CASIILGTPFEAFF. Written as DNA, the CDR3 is TGTGCCAGCATAATTCTAGGGACACCTTTTGAAGCTTTCTTT.

The chain combines TRBV27 with TRBJ1-5, with 7 bases that match TRBD1. Germline V gene data show CDR1 as MNHEY and CDR2 as SMNVEV (reference sequence). J lost 1 base, V lost 6 bases, and 0 bases had no gene match. This CDR3 region has 13 residues. CDR3 region: CASRGQSNQPQHF. CDR3 nucleotide sequence: TGTGCCAGCAGGGGACAGAGCAATCAGCCCCAGCATTTT.

The genes are TRBV18 and TRBJ1-5; 9 bases align to TRBD1. Losses at the gene ends were 2 bases for V and 5 bases for J; bases not matched to a gene: 1. This CDR3 comprises 14 residues. Germline CDR1 reads KGHSH; CDR2 reads LQKENI. CDR3 in amino acids: CASSPTGGDQPQHF. The CDR3 DNA is TGTGCCAGCTCACCAACAGGGGGCGATCAGCCCCAGCATTTT. The full variable domain, its missing parts supplied by reference TRBV18 and TRBJ1-5, is NAGVMQNPRHLVRRRGQEARLRCSPMKGHSHVYWYRQLPEEGLKFMVYLQKENIIDESGMPKERFSAEFPKEGPSILRIQQVVRGDSAAYFCASSPTGGDQPQHFGDGTRLSIL.

The V call is TRBV5-6, the J call TRBJ2-2; the match to TRBD2 covers 10 bases. Per the germline V gene, CDR1 is SGHDT and CDR2 is YYEEEE. V lost 2 bases and J lost 4; bases outside the gene matches: 8. The CDR3 runs 17 residues. The CDR3 nucleotides are TGTGCCAGCAGCTTAAACCTAGCGGGGGCCTCCACCGGGGAGCTGTTTTTT. Amino acids: CASSLNLAGASTGELFF.

The gene calls are TRBV6-5 and TRBJ2-5, with 7 bases identical to TRBD2. V was pared by 5 bases and J by 10 bases, with 4 bases of the junction left unmatched. Germline V lookup: CDR1 MNHEY, CDR2 SVGAGI. The CDR3 loop spans 11 amino acids. The CDR3 DNA is TGTGCCAGCAGTCGGGGAGGGGACCAGTACTTC. Its translation: CASSRGGDQYF.

The V gene is TRBV18, the J gene TRBJ2-7, with 10 positions matching TRBD1. CDR3 length: 14 residues. In germline, CDR1 is KGHSH, CDR2 LQKENI. V was pared by 5 bases and J by 4 bases, with 5 bases of the junction left unmatched. The CDR3 nucleotides read TGTGCCAGCTCAACACGACAGGGGGCTTACGAGCAGTACTTC. It translates to CASSTRQGAYEQYF. The full variable domain, rest sourced from reference TRBV18 and TRBJ2-7, is NAGVMQNPRHLVRRRGQEARLRCSPMKGHSHVYWYRQLPEEGLKFMVYLQKENIIDESGMPKERFSAEFPKEGPSILRIQQVVRGDSAAYFCASSTRQGAYEQYFGPGTRLTVT.

The chain employs TRBV30 and TRBJ2-1, with 8 nucleotides matching TRBD2. V lost 0 bases, J lost 4 bases, and 5 bases stayed unmatched. The CDR3 consists of 15 residues. Germline CDR1 is GTSNPN and CDR2 is SVGIG (reference sequence). The CDR3 nucleotides read TGTGCCTGGAGTGTGGGGCTAGCGGGTTACAATGAGCAGTTCTTC. Translation: CAWSVGLAGYNEQFF.

The chain uses TRBV5-1 and TRBJ2-7, with 8 positions matching TRBD1. The V gene's germline CDR1 is SGHRS and CDR2 YFSETQ. This CDR3 comprises 16 residues. The junction had 9 bases not matched to a gene; V was cut back by 3 bases and J by 1 base. The CDR3 sequence is CASSSGTGFSSYEQYF. DNA of the CDR3: TGCGCCAGCAGCTCCGGGACAGGCTTTTCTTCCTACGAGCAGTACTTC.

The V gene is TRBV6-5, the J gene TRBJ1-1; D is possibly TRBD1 (6 bases). The CDR3 has 14 amino acids. The V gene lost 7 bases and the J gene lost 0 bases, with 12 bases spanning the gap. Germline CDR1 reads MNHEY; CDR2 reads SVGAGI. The CDR3 coding sequence is TGTGCCAGCACCGAAGGGGGTTTGAACACTGAAGCTTTCTTT. It specifies CASTEGGLNTEAFF.

This clone was counted only a few times. The chain uses TRBV5-4 and TRBJ1-6; 8 positions match TRBD1. Germline CDR1 SGHNT, CDR2 YYREEE (reference sequence). J gave up 9 bases and V 1 base, and 9 bases lay outside the gene matches. The CDR3 spans 16 residues. The chain's CDR3 is CASSLLTGGGGSPLHF. CDR3 DNA: TGTGCCAGCAGCTTGCTTACAGGGGGAGGTGGTTCACCCCTCCACTTT.

The chain combines TRBV5-6 with TRBJ2-5; no reliable D call. This CDR3 is built from 10 residues. V was trimmed by 4 bases and J by 6 bases, leaving 4 bases between them. CDR1 is SGHDT and CDR2 is YYEEEE in the germline V gene. CDR3 nucleotide sequence: TGTGCCAGCAGCGGGCAGACCCAGTACTTC. Protein product: CASSGQTQYF.

V gene TRBV5-1 combines with J gene TRBJ2-2; D may be TRBD1 (6 bases). The CDR3 runs 16 residues. V was clipped by 5 bases and J by 0 bases, with 14 bases between them. Germline CDR1 SGHRS, CDR2 YFSETQ. CDR3 sequence (DNA): TGCGCCAGCAGGCCAGGGGCGGTAGCGAACACCGGGGAGCTGTTTTTT. Translated: CASRPGAVANTGELFF.

The chain recombines TRBV5-1 with TRBJ2-1, with D tentatively TRBD2 (6 bases). This CDR3 is built from 15 residues. Germline CDR1 reads SGHRS; CDR2 reads YFSETQ. Deletions cut 2 bases from V and 3 bases from J, with 12 bases between. For the CDR3, the DNA is TGCGCCAGCAGCTTAATCCGCGGGGACTACAATGAGCAGTTCTTC. It yields the protein CASSLIRGDYNEQFF.

This chain connects TRBV5-6 to TRBJ1-4, with TRBD1 as a possible D gene (5 bases). The CDR3 consists of 15 residues. The V end was cut by 0 bases, the J end by 6 bases, with 12 bases between. Germline V gene data show CDR1 as SGHDT and CDR2 as YYEEEE. The CDR3 here is CASSLDRQGYEKLFF. The CDR3 coding sequence is TGTGCCAGCAGCTTGGATCGGCAGGGATATGAAAAACTGTTTTTT.

V gene TRBV5-6 combines with J gene TRBJ2-3, with TRBD2 matching over 11 bases. The CDR3 has 16 residues. CDR1 and CDR2 (germline): SGHDT, YYEEEE. The V and J ends lost 0 bases and 2 bases, in that order; junction bases with no gene match: 2. In DNA, the CDR3 is TGTGCCAGCAGCTTGGTAGCGGGGGGGCCCACAGATACGCAGTATTTT. Its protein is CASSLVAGGPTDTQYF.

The CDR3 coding sequence is TGCAGCGTCCAGGATTCCGGGGAGCTGTTTTTT. This sequence encodes CSVQDSGELFF. This chain connects TRBV29-1 to TRBJ2-2; D gene uncertain. Germline values: CDR1 SQVTM, CDR2 ANQGSEA. The V gene lost 6 bases and the J gene lost 6 bases, with 8 bases spanning the gap. This CDR3 is built from 11 residues.

The gene calls are TRBV18 and TRBJ1-1; 8 bases map to TRBD1. The CDR3 sequence is 17 residues long. V was clipped by 0 bases and J by 1 base; unmatched bases: 7. Germline-derived CDR1 and CDR2 are KGHSH and LQKENI. CDR3 protein: CASSPPGTGISNTEAFF. The CDR3 DNA follows: TGTGCCAGCTCACCACCGGGGACAGGAATATCGAACACTGAAGCTTTCTTT.

The chain uses TRBV10-3 and TRBJ1-4, with D hard to call. CDR3 size: 14 residues. The germline V gene has CDR1 ENHRY and CDR2 SYGVKD. Trimming pared 10 bases from V and 5 bases from J, leaving 17 bases between. CDR3 sequence: CATRREARNEKLFF. In DNA form, the CDR3 reads TGTGCCACCCGGAGGGAGGCGAGAAATGAAAAACTGTTTTTT.

This sequence joins TRBV5-1 and TRBJ2-1; 7 bases line up with TRBD1. The length of the CDR3 is 16 residues. Germline loops: CDR1 SGHRS, CDR2 YFSETQ. V trimming: 0 bases; J trimming: 5 bases; junction bases outside the gene matches: 8. The DNA of the CDR3 is TGCGCCAGCAGCTTGGTACCGGGACAGAAGAACAATGAGCAGTTCTTC. Translated, it gives CASSLVPGQKNNEQFF.

The rearrangement joins TRBV7-2 to TRBJ2-7; D is perhaps TRBD1 (6 bases). The CDR3 runs to 16 residues. V lost 5 bases, J lost 6 bases, and 23 bases lay in between. Germline assignment: CDR1 SGHTA and CDR2 FQGNSA. This chain's CDR3 is CASSNLTGLRTGEQYF. The CDR3 DNA reads as TGTGCCAGCAGCAATCTGACAGGCCTTCGGACCGGCGAGCAGTACTTC.

The chain is built from TRBV6-5 and TRBJ2-3, with D possibly matching TRBD2 (5 bases). CDR1 MNHEY and CDR2 SVGAGI come from the germline V gene. Trimming took off 8 bases at V and 0 bases at J, with 15 bases between the two ends. This CDR3 is 15 amino acids long. CDR3 sequence reads: CASRETGSSTDTQYF. Written as DNA, the CDR3 is TGTGCCAGCCGAGAAACGGGGAGTAGCACAGATACGCAGTATTTT.

This chain joins TRBV5-1 and TRBJ1-1, with 8 nucleotides matching TRBD1. V lost 1 base to trimming and J lost 4 bases; unmatched junction nucleotides: 3. Germline values: CDR1 SGHRS, CDR2 YFSETQ. The CDR3 has 14 amino acids. CDR3: CASSLQGASTEAFF. The CDR3, as DNA: TGCGCCAGCAGCTTGCAGGGGGCAAGCACTGAAGCTTTCTTT.

The V gene is TRBV5-1, the J gene TRBJ2-7; D is ambiguous. Germline CDR1 and CDR2: SGHRS and YFSETQ. V shed 0 bases and J shed 8 bases, with 15 bases lying between them. The CDR3 runs 14 residues. The CDR3 region is CASSLDGRLRQQYF. CDR3 DNA: TGCGCCAGCAGCTTGGATGGCAGGCTACGACAGCAGTACTTC.

The V and J genes are TRBV4-2 and TRBJ1-1; 7 positions agree with TRBD1. The ends lost 4 bases at V and 4 bases at J; junction bases unmatched: 9. CDR1 and CDR2 from the germline V gene are LGHNA and YNFKEQ. There are 15 residues in the CDR3. DNA for the CDR3: TGTGCCAGCAGCCGACAGGGCCGGATGGGCACTGAAGCTTTCTTT. Translation gives CASSRQGRMGTEAFF.

The chain uses TRBV6-2 or TRBV6-3 and TRBJ2-6; D gene uncertain. The germline gives CDR1 MNHEY, CDR2 SVGEGT. V was cut by 2 bases and J by 4 bases, with 9 bases left in between. This CDR3 has 15 residues. CDR3 nucleotides: TGTGCCAGCAGTTACGGCGGAAGGGGGGCCAACGTCCTGACTTTC. It specifies CASSYGGRGANVLTF.

The chain has TRBV1 and TRBJ1-4; the DNA was not used to check the table's D call, TRBD1. TRBV1 is tagged as a pseudogene. The CDR3 has 17 residues. CDR3: CTSSHSSGAPTNEKLFF. As DNA, the CDR3 is TGCACCAGCAGCCACTCCTCAGGGGCCCCCACTAATGAAAAACTGTTTTTT.